The rows below give T cell receptor beta chains drawn from one sample of a study of blood T cell repertoires in COVID-19. Only in-frame clones appear in the TCRdb table, and some are missing; sequencing was by immunoSEQ multiplex PCR. The table records 120,000 to 150,000 clones, approximately 85% of them present only once. Sequencing input: peripheral blood. All receptors derive from a man in his forties or fifties with acute or convalescent COVID-19. The CDR3 runs from the conserved cysteine through the conserved F or W. Each record gives: V gene, D gene, J gene, clone size, CDR3 protein, CDR3 DNA. The D gene is left open where the match is weak. Clone size is not always given. Where it is, it says once, few, many or a class for expanded clones.

>TRBV12-5|TRBD1|TRBJ2-7|-
CASGLVGRGQGFGEQYF
TGTGCTAGTGGTTTGGTCGGTCGGGGACAGGGGTTTGGAGAGCAGTACTTC
>TRBV6-5|TRBD1|TRBJ2-7|-
CAGGDRVYEQYF
TGTGCCGGGGGAGACAGGGTCTACGAGCAGTACTTC
>TRBV30|-|TRBJ1-6|-
CAWSFSDNSPLHF
TGTGCCTGGAGTTTCAGCGATAATTCACCCCTCCACTTT
>TRBV7-2|-|TRBJ1-2|-
CASSLGRGRLGYGYTF
TGTGCCAGCAGCTTAGGGCGGGGGAGGTTAGGCTATGGCTACACCTTC
>TRBV27|-|TRBJ2-7|-
CASSRMGYEQYF
TGTGCCAGCTCTAGAATGGGCTACGAGCAGTACTTC
>TRBV4-2|-|TRBJ2-7|-
CASSPRLAGYEQYF
TGTGCCAGCAGCCCGAGACTCGCGGGCTACGAGCAGTACTTC
>TRBV27|-|TRBJ1-2|-
CASRWGGNGYTF
TGTGCCAGCAGATGGGGAGGGAATGGCTACACCTTC
>TRBV2|-|TRBJ2-5|few
CASSEEGQETQYF
TGTGCCAGCAGTGAGGAGGGTCAAGAGACCCAGTACTTC
>TRBV5-1|TRBD1|TRBJ1-4|once
CASSGQGGEKLFF
TGCGCCAGCAGCGGACAGGGTGGAGAAAAACTGTTTTTT
>TRBV18|TRBD1|TRBJ1-2|-
CASSPPGDRHYGYTF
TGTGCCAGCTCACCACCAGGGGACAGGCACTATGGCTACACCTTC
>TRBV27|TRBD1|TRBJ1-4|-
CASSRFGTGGLDEKLFF
TGTGCCAGCAGTAGATTCGGGACAGGGGGACTAGATGAAAAACTGTTTTTT
>TRBV18|TRBD2|TRBJ2-3|once
CASSPPASGGTDTQYF
TGTGCCAGCTCACCACCCGCTAGCGGGGGCACAGATACGCAGTATTTT
>TRBV28|-|TRBJ2-5|-
CASSFVGQETQYF
TGTGCCAGCAGTTTCGTCGGTCAAGAGACCCAGTACTTC
>TRBV19|-|TRBJ2-7|-
CASSKVGGSYEQYF
TGTGCCAGTAGTAAGGTCGGAGGGTCCTACGAGCAGTACTTC
>TRBV28|-|TRBJ1-1|-
CASSLGLWQGGGAFF
TGTGCCAGCAGTTTGGGTCTGTGGCAGGGCGGTGGAGCTTTCTTT
>TRBV7-3|TRBD2|TRBJ2-1|-
CASSPYAGVPYEQFF
TGTGCCAGCAGCCCTTACGCGGGAGTCCCCTATGAGCAGTTCTTC
>TRBV19|-|TRBJ2-1|-
CASSIGGPYNEQFF
TGTGCCAGTAGTATAGGCGGCCCCTACAATGAGCAGTTCTTC
>TRBV5-1|-|TRBJ2-6|once
CASSLDGLGTPLSGANVLTF
TGCGCCAGCAGCTTGGACGGTCTCGGGACACCACTCTCTGGGGCCAACGTCCTGACTTTC
>TRBV29-1|-|TRBJ1-4|-
CSVVPGGANEKLFF
TGCAGCGTTGTCCCGGGGGGAGCTAATGAAAAACTGTTTTTT
>TRBV28|-|TRBJ1-2|-
CASSPDTYYGYTF
TGTGCCAGCAGCCCGGACACCTACTATGGCTACACCTTC
>TRBV30|TRBD2|TRBJ2-7|-
CALERETGEQYF
TGTGCCTTGGAGCGGGAGACGGGCGAGCAGTACTTC
>TRBV4-1|TRBD1|TRBJ2-6|-
CASSQVLGTGVASSGANVLTF
TGCGCCAGCAGCCAAGTGTTAGGGACAGGGGTCGCTAGCTCTGGGGCCAACGTCCTGACTTTC
>TRBV6-6|TRBD1|TRBJ1-1|-
CASRPGTGSSVAFF
TGTGCCAGCAGACCCGGGACAGGGTCGTCGGTAGCTTTCTTT
>TRBV30|TRBD1|TRBJ1-2|-
CAWSESPGQNYGYTF
TGTGCCTGGAGCGAATCACCGGGACAGAACTATGGCTACACCTTC
>TRBV11-2|-|TRBJ2-2|-
CASSLGSTGELFF
TGTGCCAGCAGCTTAGGGTCCACTGGGGAGCTGTTTTTT
>TRBV10-3|-|TRBJ1-1|-
CAAQPRVFDEAFF
TGTGCCGCTCAACCCAGGGTTTTTGATGAAGCTTTCTTT
>TRBV13|-|TRBJ1-3|-
CASSLGFREGNTIYF
TGTGCCAGCAGCTTAGGTTTTCGTGAGGGAAACACCATATATTTT
>TRBV24-1|-|TRBJ1-1|-
CATDRPNTEAFF
TGTGCCACCGACAGGCCGAACACTGAAGCTTTCTTT
>TRBV29-1|-|TRBJ1-1|-
CSVPKLPNTGITEAFF
TGCAGCGTTCCAAAACTACCGAATACAGGGATCACTGAAGCTTTCTTT
>TRBV5-1|-|TRBJ1-4|-
CASSGLGATNEKLFF
TGCGCCAGCAGCGGGCTCGGCGCAACTAATGAAAAACTGTTTTTT
>TRBV7-9|-|TRBJ1-2|-
CASSLLRGGYTF
TGTGCCAGCAGCCTTCTCCGAGGTGGCTACACCTTC
>TRBV28|TRBD2|TRBJ2-1|-
CASSLVLGASGSQQFF
TGTGCCAGCAGTTTAGTATTAGGGGCTAGCGGGAGCCAGCAGTTCTTC
>TRBV24-1|TRBD1|TRBJ2-1|-
CATSDFGTGLTYNEQFF
TGTGCCACCAGTGATTTTGGGACAGGGCTAACCTACAATGAGCAGTTCTTC
>TRBV19|-|TRBJ2-3|-
CASHSLSTDTQYF
TGTGCCAGCCACAGCCTTAGCACAGATACGCAGTATTTT
>TRBV7-8|-|TRBJ2-1|-
CASSFLAEGPDEQFF
TGTGCCAGCAGCTTTTTAGCGGAGGGTCCCGATGAGCAGTTCTTC
>TRBV27|TRBD2|TRBJ2-7|-
CASRPGGGPTFYEQYF
TGTGCCAGCAGACCGGGGGGTGGTCCGACCTTCTACGAGCAGTACTTC
>TRBV25-1|-|TRBJ1-4|-
CASSEYGLDEKLFF
TGTGCCAGCAGTGAATACGGACTGGATGAAAAACTGTTTTTT
>TRBV5-1|TRBD1|TRBJ1-5|-
CASSLGQGSNQPQHF
TGCGCCAGCAGCTTGGGACAGGGGAGCAATCAGCCCCAGCATTTT
>TRBV3-1/TRBV3-2|-|TRBJ2-3|-
CASSQDRGVERVTDTQYF
TGTGCCAGCAGCCAAGATCGCGGGGTTGAGAGGGTCACAGATACGCAGTATTTT
>TRBV12-5|TRBD2|TRBJ2-3|-
CASGSRGGLVDTQYF
TGTGCTAGTGGTTCCCGGGGGGGCTTGGTAGATACGCAGTATTTT
>TRBV3-1/TRBV3-2|-|TRBJ1-1|-
CASSQVTAEAFF
TGTGCCAGCAGCCAGGTGACAGCTGAAGCTTTCTTT
>TRBV7-6|-|TRBJ1-6|-
CASSSSPGANSPLHF
TGTGCCAGCAGCTCCTCCCCGGGAGCTAATTCACCCCTCCACTTT
>TRBV30|-|TRBJ1-5|-
CAWSDGYQPQHF
TGTGCCTGGAGTGACGGGTATCAGCCCCAGCATTTT
>TRBV15|TRBD1|TRBJ2-2|-
CATSRGSDRGPLFF
TGTGCCACCAGCAGAGGATCGGACAGGGGACCGCTGTTTTTT
>TRBV7-8|-|TRBJ1-2|-
CASSHVNRAPDRSYGYTF
TGTGCCAGCAGTCACGTCAACAGGGCACCCGATCGGAGCTATGGCTACACCTTC
>TRBV6-6|-|TRBJ2-7|-
CASSYDSSSYEQYF
TGTGCCAGCAGTTATGACAGCAGCTCCTACGAGCAGTACTTC
>TRBV3-1/TRBV3-2|TRBD2|TRBJ2-7|-
CASSQGTSGHSYEQYF
TGTGCCAGCAGCCAAGGGACTAGCGGGCACTCCTACGAGCAGTACTTC
>TRBV9|-|TRBJ2-3|-
CASSTPRLEDSPTRDTQYF
TGTGCCAGCAGCACGCCCCGTTTGGAGGACTCACCCACTCGGGATACGCAGTATTTT
>TRBV5-5|TRBD1|TRBJ1-2|-
CASSLTQGSYGYTF
TGTGCCAGCAGCTTAACACAGGGGAGCTATGGCTACACCTTC
>TRBV4-1|TRBD1|TRBJ1-2|-
CASSPEPGQAGYTF
TGCGCCAGCAGCCCAGAGCCTGGACAGGCAGGCTACACCTTC
>TRBV9|-|TRBJ2-3|-
CASSVTADTQYF
TGTGCCAGCAGCGTCACAGCAGATACGCAGTATTTT
>TRBV21-1|-|TRBJ2-1|-
CASSKLDRTRETNNEQFF
TGTGCCAGCAGCAAATTGGATCGGACTAGGGAGACCAACAATGAGCAGTTCTTC
>TRBV4-1|TRBD1|TRBJ1-2|once
CASSQGMGTGDGYTF
TGCGCCAGCAGCCAAGGAATGGGGACAGGGGATGGCTACACCTTC
>TRBV30|-|TRBJ2-1|once
CAWSKGGEDEQFF
TGTGCCTGGAGTAAGGGGGGGGAGGATGAGCAGTTCTTC
>TRBV2|TRBD1|TRBJ1-2|few
CASSEAWGQGAYGYTF
TGTGCCAGCAGTGAAGCTTGGGGACAGGGGGCCTATGGCTACACCTTC
>TRBV7-9|TRBD2|TRBJ2-1|-
CASSVTSGNNEQFF
TGTGCCAGCAGCGTAACGAGCGGGAACAATGAGCAGTTCTTC
>TRBV20-1|-|TRBJ1-4|few
CSARDYEKLFF
TGCAGTGCTAGAGACTACGAAAAACTGTTTTTT
>TRBV18|TRBD1|TRBJ2-4|once
CASSGTGTKNIQYF
TGTGCCAGCTCCGGGACAGGGACCAAAAACATTCAGTACTTC
>TRBV9|TRBD2|TRBJ2-2|-
CASSPLRGTSQRGGELFF
TGTGCCAGCAGCCCGCTGAGGGGGACTAGCCAAAGAGGCGGGGAGCTGTTTTTT